This TCR beta chain was captured by sequencing in a study of cytomegalovirus exposure and HLA in healthy donors. Study conclusions and caveats: Because they were indistinguishable, some V segments, including TRBV6-2 and TRBV6-3, were excluded. The number of N-insertions in an Asian-associated ancestry cluster was reportedly below the roughly 620-donor mean in a later analysis. An analysis done earlier found most TCR beta V segments productive about 90% or about 30% of the time. An analysis was carried out at a later point. It showed that HLA-associated TCR beta chains were more clonally expanded than equally common non-associated chains.

On this clone: The antigen remains undetermined.

CDR1 and CDR2 (germline): MDHEN, SYDVKM. The length of the CDR3 is 11 residues. V lost 2 bases, J lost 6 bases, and 5 bases lay in between. Primers: 60 Vbeta forward and 13 Jbeta reverse. Libraries were prepared by immunoSEQ multiplex PCR; TCRdb keeps only in-frame clonotypes and omits some of them. Of more than 100,000 clones in the sample, about four fifths are singletons; the top ten hold 7.5% to 9.5%. The V gene is TRBV28, the J gene TRBJ2-7; D call uncertain. What was sequenced was PBMCs. This sequence originates from a female donor in good health and CMV-seropositive. CDR3 coding DNA: TGTGCCAGCAGTTTAGTCAGCGAGCAGTACTTC. This gives the protein CASSLVSEQYF.